This TCR beta chain was observed in a study of OX40 agonist ivuxolimab in advanced cancers. Across the study: Dose-escalation subjects each had hepatocellular carcinoma, melanoma, renal cell or head and neck cancer.

Sequenced by immunoSEQ multiplex PCR; TCRdb stores in-frame clones only, minus some. The profile covers over 45,000 clones, with around four fifths appearing a single time and 2.5% to 3% taken by the ten largest. Study results and limitations: At 0.1 to 3.0 mg/kg, clonal expansion of CD4+ and CD8+ blood T cells had occurred by week 6.

Blood specimens came from baseline, cycle 4 day 1, and cycle 7 day 1. As for this clone: What it binds is not known.

Per the germline V gene, CDR1 is SGHTA and CDR2 is FQGTGA. This CDR3 spans 15 amino acids. The ends lost 2 bases at V and 9 bases at J; junction bases unmatched: 3. The clonotype originates from an adult with an advanced solid tumor such as melanoma, head and neck, liver or kidney cancer. The sample in question was CD4+ or CD8+ T cells sorted from blood, obtained in a trial of the OX40 agonist ivuxolimab. The chain links TRBV7-3 to TRBJ2-1; 14 bases line up with TRBD2. The CDR3 loop is CASSLLTSGRGEQFF. The CDR3 nucleotides are TGTGCCAGCAGCTTACTGACTAGCGGGAGGGGTGAGCAGTTCTTC. Looking up the rest from reference TRBV7-3 and TRBJ2-1 gives the full variable domain: GAGVSQTPSNKVTEKGKYVELRCDPISGHTALYWYRQSLGQGPEFLIYFQGTGAADDSGLPNDRFFAVRPEGSVSTLKIQRTERGDSAVYLCASSLLTSGRGEQFFGPGTRLTVL.